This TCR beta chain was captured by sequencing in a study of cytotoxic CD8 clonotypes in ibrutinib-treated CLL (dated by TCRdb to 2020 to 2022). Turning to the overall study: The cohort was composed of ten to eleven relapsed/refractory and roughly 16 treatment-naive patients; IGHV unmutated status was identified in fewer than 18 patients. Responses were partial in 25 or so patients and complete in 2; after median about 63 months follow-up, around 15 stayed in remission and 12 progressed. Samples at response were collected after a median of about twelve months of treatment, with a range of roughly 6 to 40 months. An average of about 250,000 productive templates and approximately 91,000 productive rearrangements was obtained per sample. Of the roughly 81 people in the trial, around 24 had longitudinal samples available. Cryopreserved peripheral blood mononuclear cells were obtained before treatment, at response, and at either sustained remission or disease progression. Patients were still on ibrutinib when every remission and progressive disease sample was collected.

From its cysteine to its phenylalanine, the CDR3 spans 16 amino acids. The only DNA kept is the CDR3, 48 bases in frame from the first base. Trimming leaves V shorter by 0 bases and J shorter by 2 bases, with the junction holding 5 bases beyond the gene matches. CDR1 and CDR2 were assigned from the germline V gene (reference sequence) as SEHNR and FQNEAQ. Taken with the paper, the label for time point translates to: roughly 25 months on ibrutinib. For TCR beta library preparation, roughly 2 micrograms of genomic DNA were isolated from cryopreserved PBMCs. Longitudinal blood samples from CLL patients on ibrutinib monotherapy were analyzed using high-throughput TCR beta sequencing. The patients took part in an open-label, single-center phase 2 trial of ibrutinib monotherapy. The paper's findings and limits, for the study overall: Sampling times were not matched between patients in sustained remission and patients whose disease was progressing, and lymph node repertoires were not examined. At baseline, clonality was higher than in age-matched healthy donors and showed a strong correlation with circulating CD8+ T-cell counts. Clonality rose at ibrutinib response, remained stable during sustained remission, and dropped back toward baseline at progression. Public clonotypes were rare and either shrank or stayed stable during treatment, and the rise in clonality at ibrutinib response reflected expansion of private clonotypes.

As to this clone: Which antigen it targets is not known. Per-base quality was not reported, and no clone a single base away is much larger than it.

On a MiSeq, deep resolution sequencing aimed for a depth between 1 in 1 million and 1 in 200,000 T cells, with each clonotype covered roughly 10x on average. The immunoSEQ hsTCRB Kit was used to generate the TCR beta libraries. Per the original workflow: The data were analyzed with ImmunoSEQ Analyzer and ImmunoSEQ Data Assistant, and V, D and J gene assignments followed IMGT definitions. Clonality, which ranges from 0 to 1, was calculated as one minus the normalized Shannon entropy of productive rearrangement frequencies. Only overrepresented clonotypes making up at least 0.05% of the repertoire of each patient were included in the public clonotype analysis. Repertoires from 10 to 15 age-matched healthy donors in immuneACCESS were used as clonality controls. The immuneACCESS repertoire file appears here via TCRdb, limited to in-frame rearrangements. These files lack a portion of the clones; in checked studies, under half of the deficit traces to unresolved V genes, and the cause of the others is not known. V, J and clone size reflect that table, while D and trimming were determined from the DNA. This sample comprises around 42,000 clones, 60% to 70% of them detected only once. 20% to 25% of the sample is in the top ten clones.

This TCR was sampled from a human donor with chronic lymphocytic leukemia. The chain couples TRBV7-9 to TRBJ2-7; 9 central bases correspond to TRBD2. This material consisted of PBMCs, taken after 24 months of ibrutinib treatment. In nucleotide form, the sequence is TGTGCCAGCAGCTTAGCGCTAGCGGGGCCCACCTACGAGCAGTACTTC. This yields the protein CASSLALAGPTYEQYF.